Listed below are T cell receptor beta chains from one sample, sequenced in a study of blood T cells in healthy people across ages. TCRdb processed the 5' RACE reads anew with MiXCR; each CDR3 protein has one entry. The table lists around 1,100,000 distinct CDR3 sequences, around two fifths of them singletons. The specimen was blood. The source is a young man in good health. Both conserved end residues are part of each CDR3. D genes are given only for firm matches. For some rows the clone size is stated as once, few or many, or as a class when expanded; others skip it.

J | size | V | D | CDR3
TRBJ2-2 | many | TRBV4-1 | NA | CASSHPNGRGDTGELFF
TRBJ1-4 | NA | TRBV5-1 | NA | CASSEEGTALKKLFF
TRBJ2-1 | few | TRBV20-1 | TRBD2 | CSALLAGDNEQFF
TRBJ2-1 | few | TRBV7-2 | NA | CASSFGAGITYNEQFF
TRBJ1-1 | many | TRBV20-1 | NA | CSAPGQNTEAFF
TRBJ2-7 | few | TRBV12-3/TRBV12-4 | NA | CASSWRGRPYSYEQYF
TRBJ1-1 | NA | TRBV7-9 | NA | CASSLGGQAAFF
TRBJ2-1 | NA | TRBV20-1 | NA | CSAPHEGEGWNEQFF
TRBJ2-4 | NA | TRBV20-1 | NA | CSARRTAPSSYNEQYF
TRBJ1-5 | NA | TRBV27 | NA | CASSPRWGNSNQPQHF
TRBJ1-2 | few | TRBV13 | TRBD1 | CASSSGGADYGYTF
TRBJ1-4 | few | TRBV7-9 | NA | CASSLGAQLFF
TRBJ2-3 | few | TRBV4-3 | NA | CASSQVDGTDTQYF